This TCR beta chain came from a study of radiotherapy plus CTLA-4 blockade in lung cancer. Here immunoSEQ multiplex PCR was the method, and the copy in TCRdb shows in-frame clones only, minus some. The sample consists of some 62,000 clones, approximately 80% of them appearing once. The V end lost 5 bases, the J end lost 3 bases, and 11 bases lay between the germline ends. Germline CDR1 and CDR2: SGHVS and FQNEAQ. The CDR3 consists of 14 residues. Concerning this clone itself: The antigen is unknown.

Broader study findings: Clones of tumor-derived TCRs expanded in blood after radiotherapy plus ipilimumab. With interferon-beta, early dynamics of blood T cell clones were reported to best predict response.

The sequence was collected from a human donor with non-small cell lung cancer who had a complete response to radiotherapy plus ipilimumab. Sequenced material: peripheral blood, taken from a patient treated with radiotherapy plus ipilimumab. This rearrangement joins TRBV7-8 to TRBJ1-5; D may be TRBD1 (6 bases). This CDR3 is CASSRQGYNQPQHF. The CDR3 DNA is TGTGCCAGCAGCCGGCAGGGGTACAATCAGCCCCAGCATTTT.